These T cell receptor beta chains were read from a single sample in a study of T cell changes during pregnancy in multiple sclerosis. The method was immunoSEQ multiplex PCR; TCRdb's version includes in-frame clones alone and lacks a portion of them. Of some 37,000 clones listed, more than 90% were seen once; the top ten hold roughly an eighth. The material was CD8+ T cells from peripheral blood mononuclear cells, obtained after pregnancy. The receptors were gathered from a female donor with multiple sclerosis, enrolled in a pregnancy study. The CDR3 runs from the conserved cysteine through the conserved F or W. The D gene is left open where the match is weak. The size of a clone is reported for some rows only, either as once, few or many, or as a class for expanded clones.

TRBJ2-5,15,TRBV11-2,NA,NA,CASSRLSGGQETQYF,TGTGCCAGCAGTCGTCTCTCAGGGGGGCAAGAGACCCAGTACTTC
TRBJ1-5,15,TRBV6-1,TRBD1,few,CASSWTGDSNQPQHF,TGTGCCAGCAGCTGGACAGGAGATAGCAATCAGCCCCAGCATTTT
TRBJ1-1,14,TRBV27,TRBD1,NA,CASSSGQGFTEAFF,TGTGCCAGCAGTTCGGGACAGGGATTCACTGAAGCTTTCTTT
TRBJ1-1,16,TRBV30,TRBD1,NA,CAWGLSPYRGRTEAFF,TGTGCCTGGGGCCTATCCCCATACAGGGGGAGGACTGAAGCTTTCTTT
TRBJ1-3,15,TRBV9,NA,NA,CASSLSGGKGNTIYF,TGTGCCAGCAGCCTGTCGGGAGGGAAAGGGAACACCATATATTTT
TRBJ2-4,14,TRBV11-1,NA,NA,CASSSSASFNIQYF,TGTGCCAGCAGCTCCTCGGCTAGCTTCAACATTCAGTACTTC
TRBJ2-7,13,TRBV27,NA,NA,CASSDNTGREQYF,TGTGCCAGCAGCGATAACACAGGGCGCGAGCAGTACTTC
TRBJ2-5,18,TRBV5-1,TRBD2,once,CASSLAASGGAPRETQYF,TGCGCCAGCAGCTTGGCGGCTAGCGGGGGGGCCCCTCGGGAGACCCAGTACTTC
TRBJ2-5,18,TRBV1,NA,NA,CTSSQDRGLAGAQETQYF,TGCACCAGCAGCCAAGATCGAGGGCTAGCGGGAGCTCAAGAGACCCAGTACTTC
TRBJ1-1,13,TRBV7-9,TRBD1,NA,CASSHTGATEAFF,TGTGCCAGCAGTCATACAGGGGCAACTGAAGCTTTCTTT
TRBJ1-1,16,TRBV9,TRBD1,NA,CASSVRDRGRDTEAFF,TGTGCCAGCAGCGTCCGTGACAGGGGGCGAGATACTGAAGCTTTCTTT
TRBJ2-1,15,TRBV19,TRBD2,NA,CASSPNLAGGLEQFF,TGTGCCAGTAGTCCTAACCTAGCGGGAGGCCTTGAGCAGTTCTTC
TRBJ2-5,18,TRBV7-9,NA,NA,CASSLTPSTDLLQETQYF,TGTGCCAGCAGCTTGACCCCCTCAACAGATCTTCTCCAAGAGACCCAGTACTTC
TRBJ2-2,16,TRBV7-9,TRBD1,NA,CASSTQGAANTGELFF,TGTGCCAGCAGCACACAGGGGGCCGCGAACACCGGGGAGCTGTTTTTT
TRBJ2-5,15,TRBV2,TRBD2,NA,CASSRGTSGGKTQYF,TGTGCCAGCAGTCGCGGGACTAGCGGGGGCAAGACCCAGTACTTC
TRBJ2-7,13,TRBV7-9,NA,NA,CASSRAEGYEQYF,TGTGCCAGCAGCCGCGCGGAGGGCTACGAGCAGTACTTC
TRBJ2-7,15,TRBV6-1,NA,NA,CASSPRGGSSYEQYF,TGTGCCAGCAGTCCTAGGGGGGGCAGCTCCTACGAGCAGTACTTC
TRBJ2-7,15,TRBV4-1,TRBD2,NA,CASSHVAGVSYEQYF,TGCGCCAGCAGCCATGTAGCGGGAGTCTCCTACGAGCAGTACTTC
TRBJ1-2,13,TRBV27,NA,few,CASSPDSLDGYTF,TGTGCCAGCAGTCCGGACAGCTTGGATGGCTACACCTTC
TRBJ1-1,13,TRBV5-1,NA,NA,CASSLGSNTEAFF,TGCGCCAGCAGCTTGGGGAGCAACACTGAAGCTTTCTTT
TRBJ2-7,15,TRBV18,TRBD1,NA,CASSPGDRGSYEQYF,TGTGCCAGCTCACCAGGGGACAGGGGGTCTTACGAGCAGTACTTC
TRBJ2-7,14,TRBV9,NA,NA,CASSPRTDSYEQYF,TGTGCCAGCAGCCCCCGGACAGACTCCTACGAGCAGTACTTC
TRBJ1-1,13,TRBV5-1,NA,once,CASSSRTGTEAFF,TGCGCCAGCAGCTCCCGCACCGGGACAGAAGCTTTCTTT
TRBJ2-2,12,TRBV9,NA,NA,CASSVRVGELFF,TGTGCCAGCAGCGTTCGCGTGGGGGAGCTGTTTTTT
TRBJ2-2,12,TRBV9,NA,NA,CASRDLTGELFF,TGTGCCAGCCGTGACTTGACCGGGGAGCTGTTTTTT
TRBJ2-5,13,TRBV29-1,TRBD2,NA,CSVIAGGRETQYF,TGCAGCGTCATAGCGGGAGGGAGGGAGACCCAGTACTTC